This TCR beta chain was sequenced during a study of blood T cell repertoires in COVID-19. Across the whole study: Samples taken during acute and convalescent COVID-19 were collected in the United States, Italy and Spain.

In the authors' workflow: Quantification of nucleated cells was approximated via reference gene primer amplification. The protocol was immunoSEQ multiplex PCR, while the TCRdb copy is restricted to in-frame clones and leaves out a portion. V and J calls and clone size are given by that table; D and trimming were obtained from the DNA. Of 200,000 or so clones listed, over 80% are singletons. This CDR3 region has 13 residues. Germline V lookup: CDR1 SGHTA, CDR2 FQGTGA. With V trimmed by 4 bases and J by 12 bases, 6 bases remained unmatched. The sequencing sample was made of peripheral blood. The rearrangement joins TRBV7-3 to TRBJ2-1, with TRBD2 matching over 10 bases. The TCR originated in a human donor in a cohort sampled during active COVID-19. The CDR3 DNA reads TGTGCCAGCAGCTCAATGACTAGCGGGCGGCAGTTCTTC. Translated: CASSSMTSGRQFF.